These T cell receptor beta chains were read from a single sample in a study of cytomegalovirus exposure and HLA in healthy donors. Using immunoSEQ multiplex PCR, the repertoire was profiled, and TCRdb retains in-frame clones only, with some absent. The repertoire consists of some 90,000 clones, with roughly 71% occurring once and the leading ten covering 2.7%. Material for sequencing was PBMCs. Receptors were obtained from a man between 50 and 59 years old in good health and CMV-seronegative. Each CDR3 is given with its conserved first and last residue. Each record gives: V gene, J gene, CDR3 protein.

v_call: TRBV6-5
j_call: TRBJ1-6
cdr3_aa: CASSYTAGGYNSPLHF

v_call: TRBV4-2
j_call: TRBJ2-5
cdr3_aa: CASSQAFSRETQYF

v_call: TRBV30
j_call: TRBJ2-1
cdr3_aa: CAWSRGREQFF

v_call: TRBV10-3
j_call: TRBJ2-2
cdr3_aa: CASLAGFGTGELFF

v_call: TRBV4-3
j_call: TRBJ2-7
cdr3_aa: CASSQGWGGGTTYEQYF

v_call: TRBV4-2
j_call: TRBJ1-1
cdr3_aa: CASSLRQGSRPDPEAFF

v_call: TRBV18
j_call: TRBJ1-6
cdr3_aa: CASSPMQGDNSPLHF

v_call: TRBV6-5
j_call: TRBJ1-2
cdr3_aa: CASSYSPGTGGYGYTF

v_call: TRBV12-5
j_call: TRBJ2-2
cdr3_aa: CASGLVTRGELFF

v_call: TRBV5-4
j_call: TRBJ1-5
cdr3_aa: CASSRGGSNQPQHF

v_call: TRBV5-1
j_call: TRBJ1-6
cdr3_aa: CASSTTTGSLNSPLHF

v_call: TRBV5-4
j_call: TRBJ2-2
cdr3_aa: CASSLGTSGTSNTGELFF

v_call: TRBV6-5
j_call: TRBJ2-7
cdr3_aa: CASGVTRSSYEQYF

v_call: TRBV28
j_call: TRBJ2-5
cdr3_aa: CASSFPHGGVGETQYF

v_call: TRBV19
j_call: TRBJ1-2
cdr3_aa: CASSDRGNYGYTF

v_call: TRBV5-6
j_call: TRBJ1-4
cdr3_aa: CASSLDRLNEKLFF

v_call: TRBV19
j_call: TRBJ1-4
cdr3_aa: CASSMAGVGPTNEKLFF

v_call: TRBV4-2
j_call: TRBJ2-3
cdr3_aa: CASSHERGGRDTQYF

v_call: TRBV28
j_call: TRBJ2-1
cdr3_aa: CASSLFRQGNEQFF

v_call: TRBV7-7
j_call: TRBJ2-3
cdr3_aa: CASSQTSITDTQYF

v_call: TRBV28
j_call: TRBJ2-1
cdr3_aa: CASSRLTGVLYNEQFF

v_call: TRBV4-1
j_call: TRBJ2-5
cdr3_aa: CASCLLQGETQYF